The rows below give T cell receptor beta chains drawn from one sample of a study of OX40 agonist ivuxolimab in advanced cancers. TCRdb's copy holds only in-frame clones and misses some; the assay was immunoSEQ multiplex PCR. The table shows 45,000 to 55,000 clones, with 84% occurring only once. The input for sequencing was CD4+ or CD8+ T cells sorted from blood, taken in a trial of the OX40 agonist ivuxolimab. Every receptor here comes from an adult with an advanced solid tumor such as melanoma, head and neck, liver or kidney cancer. CDR3s leave out the opening cysteine and the closing phenylalanine or tryptophan. D genes are given only for firm matches.

J gene	CDR3 length	V gene	D gene	CDR3 protein
TRBJ2-5	12	TRBV5-1	NA	ASQPGGNQETQY
TRBJ1-3	13	TRBV11-2	NA	ASSLAGGFGNTIY
TRBJ2-3	11	TRBV29-1	NA	SALFSSTDTQY
TRBJ2-1	13	TRBV6-5	NA	ASSQPYLSYNEQF
TRBJ2-1	11	TRBV4-3	TRBD2	ASSFGTSNEQF
TRBJ2-3	12	TRBV5-1	NA	ASSLWGIADTQY
TRBJ2-2	11	TRBV27	NA	ASSLWGAGELF
TRBJ2-1	14	TRBV28	NA	ASSDLDNWRHNEQF
TRBJ2-2	16	TRBV4-2	TRBD2	ASSPFPRREESTGELF
TRBJ1-2	11	TRBV4-3	NA	ASSPRAYGDYT
TRBJ1-1	16	TRBV19	TRBD1	ASSIGRAQGPQNTEAF
TRBJ2-5	13	TRBV6-5	TRBD1	ASSPRTGPQETQY
TRBJ2-7	11	TRBV19	NA	ASSISRALEQY
TRBJ1-1	16	TRBV7-2	TRBD1	ASSLSILNRGHNTEAF
TRBJ2-5	10	TRBV29-1	NA	SVEVGGETQY
TRBJ2-5	12	TRBV10-3	TRBD2	AISAQRDGETQY
TRBJ2-1	13	TRBV5-1	NA	ASSLALAAYNEQF
TRBJ2-3	14	TRBV10-3	NA	AISESTGQALNTQY
TRBJ2-5	12	TRBV7-2	NA	ASSSPFSRETQY
TRBJ2-7	12	TRBV11-2	NA	ASSSARRPYEQY
TRBJ2-1	12	TRBV28	NA	ASSFGGTNNEQF
TRBJ2-4	17	TRBV27	TRBD1	ASSLFGDRVDLAKNIQY
TRBJ2-1	15	TRBV18	NA	ASSPSLAGGLEREQF
TRBJ2-7	10	TRBV28	TRBD2	ASSSGGFEQY
TRBJ2-1	14	TRBV7-2	NA	ASTPSPRSGYNEQF
TRBJ1-2	11	TRBV7-9	NA	ASSLDTNYGYT
TRBJ2-3	13	TRBV7-2	NA	ASSSRGSMADTQY
TRBJ2-3	11	TRBV6-5	NA	ASRRTGGNTQY
TRBJ2-1	12	TRBV7-2	NA	ASSLASRRNEQF
TRBJ2-1	13	TRBV5-1	TRBD2	ASSTTSGRAIEQF
TRBJ1-5	12	TRBV2	TRBD1	ASKGQASNQPQH
TRBJ2-2	11	TRBV29-1	NA	SAGASNTGELF
TRBJ2-1	13	TRBV2	TRBD2	ASRELAQAYNEQF
TRBJ1-2	11	TRBV6-5	NA	ASSADRYYGYT
TRBJ1-1	12	TRBV5-1	TRBD1	ASSSDRGQTEAF
TRBJ1-2	14	TRBV7-9	NA	ASSPPRVAGLEGYT
TRBJ2-1	15	TRBV19	TRBD2	ASSRSGLAGGSNEQF
TRBJ1-1	11	TRBV7-9	NA	ASSFSGTGQAF
TRBJ1-1	14	TRBV7-9	NA	ASSPIEDGQNTEAF
TRBJ2-1	11	TRBV7-6	NA	ASSQGGFYEQF
TRBJ1-2	12	TRBV6-5	NA	ASSPRNPNYGYT
TRBJ2-4	11	TRBV10-1	NA	ASSEYQGVIQY
TRBJ2-1	10	TRBV6-1	NA	ASSEALGEQF
TRBJ1-3	13	TRBV7-2	TRBD1	ASSFDRVSGNTIY
TRBJ1-1	16	TRBV5-1	NA	ASSLVGLQGRRNTEAF
TRBJ2-1	10	TRBV19	TRBD2	ATGTSRVEQF
TRBJ2-5	11	TRBV18	NA	ASSRGIQETQY
TRBJ2-5	13	TRBV7-9	TRBD1	ASSLAGTAQETQY